This TCR beta chain was obtained from a study of control samples from healthy donors and cancer patients (TCRdb year 2020). In regard to this clone: There is no known antigen for this receptor. Per-base qualities were not stored, and no clone one base away is much larger.

Library preparation was by the immunoSEQ multiplex PCR assay. TCRdb obtained this table from immuneACCESS and retained in-frame rearrangements with V and J assigned. These tables miss some clones; where compared with another copy, unresolved V genes account for less than half of the shortfall, and the remainder is unexplained. Within this sample are approximately 150,000 clones, with 90% to 95% of them counted one time only. The top ten clones comprise 0.65% to 0.85% of the sample. From a lookup of the germline V gene, CDR1 and CDR2 are MGHRA and YSYEKL. Its CDR3 holds 16 amino acids, cysteine through phenylalanine. The sequence is cut down to CDR3 DNA, 48 bases in frame from base 1. Here V drops 4 bases and J drops 7 bases, and the junction holds 13 bases not matched to any gene.

The chain is made from TRBV4-1 and TRBJ2-5, with TRBD2 matching 9 junction bases. The clonotype was recovered from a woman in her thirties in good health. Sequenced sample: blood. This receptor carries the CDR3 CASSPEEREELGTQYF. The nucleotide sequence reads as follows: TGCGCCAGCAGCCCTGAGGAGCGGGAGGAACTCGGGACCCAGTACTTC.